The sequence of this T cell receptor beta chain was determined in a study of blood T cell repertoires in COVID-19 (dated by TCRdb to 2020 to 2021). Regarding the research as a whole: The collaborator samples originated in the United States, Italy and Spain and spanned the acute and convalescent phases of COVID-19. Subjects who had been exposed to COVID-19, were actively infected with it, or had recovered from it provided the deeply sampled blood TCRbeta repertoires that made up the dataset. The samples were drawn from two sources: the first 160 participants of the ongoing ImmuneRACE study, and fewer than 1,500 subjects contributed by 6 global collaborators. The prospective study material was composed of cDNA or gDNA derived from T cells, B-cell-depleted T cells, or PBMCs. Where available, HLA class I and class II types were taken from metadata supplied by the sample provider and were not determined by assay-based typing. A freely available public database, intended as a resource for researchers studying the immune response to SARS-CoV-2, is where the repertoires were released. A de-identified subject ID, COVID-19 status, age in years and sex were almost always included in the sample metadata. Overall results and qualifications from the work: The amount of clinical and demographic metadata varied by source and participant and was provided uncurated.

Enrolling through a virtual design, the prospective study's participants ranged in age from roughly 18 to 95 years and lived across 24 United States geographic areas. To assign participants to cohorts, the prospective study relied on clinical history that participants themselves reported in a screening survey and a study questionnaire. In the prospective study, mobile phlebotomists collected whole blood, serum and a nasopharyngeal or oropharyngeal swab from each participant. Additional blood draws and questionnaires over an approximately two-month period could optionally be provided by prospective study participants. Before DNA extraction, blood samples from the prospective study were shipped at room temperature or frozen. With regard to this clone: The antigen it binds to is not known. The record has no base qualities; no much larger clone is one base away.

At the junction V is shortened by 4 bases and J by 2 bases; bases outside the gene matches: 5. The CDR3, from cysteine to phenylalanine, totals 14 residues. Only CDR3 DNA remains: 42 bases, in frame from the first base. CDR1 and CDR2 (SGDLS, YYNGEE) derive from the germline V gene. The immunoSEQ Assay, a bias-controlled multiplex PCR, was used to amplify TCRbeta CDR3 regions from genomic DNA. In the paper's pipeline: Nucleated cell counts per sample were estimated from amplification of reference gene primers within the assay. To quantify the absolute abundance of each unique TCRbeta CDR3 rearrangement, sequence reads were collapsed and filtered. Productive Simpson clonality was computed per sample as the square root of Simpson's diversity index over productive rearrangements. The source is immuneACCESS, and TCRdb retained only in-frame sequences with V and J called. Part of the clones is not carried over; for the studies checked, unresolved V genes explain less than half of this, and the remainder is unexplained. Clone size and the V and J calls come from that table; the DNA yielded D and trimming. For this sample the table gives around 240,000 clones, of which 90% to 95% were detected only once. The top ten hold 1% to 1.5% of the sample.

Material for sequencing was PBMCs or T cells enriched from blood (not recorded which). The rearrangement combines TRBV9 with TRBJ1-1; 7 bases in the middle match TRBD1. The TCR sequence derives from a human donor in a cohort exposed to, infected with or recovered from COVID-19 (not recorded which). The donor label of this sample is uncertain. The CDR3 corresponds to CASSKGGLNTEAFF. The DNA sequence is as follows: TGTGCCAGCAGCAAAGGGGGCTTAAACACTGAAGCTTTCTTT.